This TCR beta chain was recovered during a study of human T cells and chemical hapten exposure. Regarding time point: patch test 1, 2 weeks after DPC sensitization. Treatment defined: therapeutic diphenylcyclopropenone sensitization with weekly scalp DPC. In this sample, this clonotype turned up a few times. Its antigen is undetermined. One entry per CDR3 protein results from TCRdb running MiXCR on the RACE reads. Of 95,000 to 100,000 distinct CDR3 sequences in the sample, approximately 13% were seen once. Findings of the study overall: Alopecia affected the donors, so their immune response may differ from healthy people's. It was expanded TCRs that formed significantly more large CDR3 similarity clusters than controls did.

The source was whole blood, collected in connection with sensitization to the hapten diphenylcyclopropenone (DPC). This TCR was recovered from a woman in her forties with alopecia areata. Some clones in this sample may be carry-over from other donors' samples.

CDR3 DNA sequence: TGTGCCAGCAGGGACCCCGTAAATGGCGAGCAGTACTTC. Amino acids: CASRDPVNGEQYF. The rearrangement links TRBV28 to TRBJ2-7, with unresolved D. Trimming took 6 bases from V and 6 from J, leaving 15 bases between them. There are 13 residues in the CDR3. Germline lookup yields CDR1 MDHEN and CDR2 SYDVKM.